This T cell receptor (beta chain) comes out of a study of T-cell memory formation after mild COVID-19. TCRdb itself ran the 5' RACE reads through MiXCR, one entry per CDR3 protein. The profile shows over 55,000 distinct CDR3 sequences, 9.5% of them singletons. This clonotype was observed a few times. Its target is not known. Points from the study as a whole: Still unconfirmed is whether the second-wave clones peaking on day 37 recognized SARS-CoV-2.

The specimen was PBMCs or a T cell subset sorted from them (not recorded which). The TCR sequence derives from a man in his late teens or twenties who had mild COVID-19 (a few samples of this study predate the infection). Cell type and time point are not known.

CDR3 loop: CASKASGSSLPNGELFF. DNA for the CDR3: TGTGCCAGCAAAGCTAGCGGGTCCTCCCTTCCCAACGGGGAGCTGTTTTTT. The chain uses TRBV6-1 and TRBJ2-2; TRBD2 agrees at 8 bases. Trimming cost V 7 bases and J 7 bases; bases outside gene matches: 17. CDR3 size: 17 residues. CDR1 MNHNS and CDR2 SASEGT come from the germline V gene.